The 32 T cell receptor beta chains in this list originate from one sample, sequenced in a study of blood T cell repertoires in COVID-19. The assay was immunoSEQ multiplex PCR, and TCRdb's table has in-frame clones only and misses some. The data show 120,000 to 150,000 clones, 84% seen once. The sequencing input was peripheral blood. The receptors were sampled from a human donor in a cohort sampled during active COVID-19.

The V gene is TRBV7-9, the J gene TRBJ2-5; D gene uncertain. This CDR3 region has 12 residues. Trimming cost V 4 bases and J 4 bases, with 7 bases left between them. From germline, CDR1 is SEHNR and CDR2 FQNEAQ (reference sequence). The CDR3 loop reads CASSSTAETQYF. The CDR3 nucleotides read TGTGCCAGCAGCTCCACAGCAGAGACCCAGTACTTC.

V usage is TRBV20-1 and J usage is TRBJ2-1, with TRBD2 as a possible D gene (5 bases). CDR1 and CDR2 (germline): DFQATT, SNEGSKA (reference sequence). This CDR3 region has 11 residues. V dropped 6 bases and J dropped 9 bases, with 12 bases sitting between them. Here the CDR3 reads CSARTSTEQFF. In DNA form, the CDR3 reads TGCAGTGCCCGGACTTCAACTGAGCAGTTCTTC.

V is TRBV15 and J is TRBJ1-3; D unresolved. V was trimmed by 1 base and J by 0 bases, leaving 10 bases between them. The CDR3 spans 16 residues. Germline loops: CDR1 LNHNV, CDR2 YYDKDF (reference sequence). CDR3 protein: CATSRGPTSSGNTIYF. In nucleotides, the CDR3 is TGTGCCACCAGCAGAGGACCGACTAGCTCTGGAAACACCATATATTTT.

CDR3 sequence reads: CASSLFNLNQETQYF. CDR3 bases: TGTGCCAGCAGCTTATTTAACTTGAACCAAGAGACCCAGTACTTC. V and J are TRBV13 and TRBJ2-5; D is ambiguous. This CDR3 has 15 amino acids. V was pared by 2 bases and J by 0 bases, with 10 bases between. CDR1 is PRHDT, CDR2 FYEKMQ, per germline (reference sequence).

The gene calls are TRBV30 and TRBJ1-6; D is unresolved. V dropped 5 bases and J dropped 6 bases, with 17 bases sitting between them. This CDR3 spans 15 amino acids. Germline V gene data show CDR1 as GTSNPN and CDR2 as SVGIG (reference sequence). CDR3 sequence reads: CAWEGTRRGNSPLHF. CDR3 in DNA: TGTGCCTGGGAGGGAACTCGACGGGGTAATTCACCCCTCCACTTT.

This rearrangement joins TRBV6-6 to TRBJ2-1, with TRBD1 as a possible D gene (5 bases). This CDR3 is 12 amino acids long. V lost 8 bases to trimming and J lost 3 bases, with 8 bases between them. The germline CDR1 and CDR2 sequences are MNHNY and SVGAGI (reference sequence). CDR3 protein: CASRQLYNEQFF. CDR3 in DNA: TGTGCCAGCCGACAGCTCTACAATGAGCAGTTCTTC.

The chain is built from TRBV7-2 and TRBJ2-5, with D possibly being TRBD1 (5 bases). Deletions cut 5 bases from V and 2 bases from J, with 12 bases between. This CDR3 contains 14 residues. CDR1 is SGHTA and CDR2 is FQGNSA in the germline V gene. In DNA form, the CDR3 reads TGTGCCAGCAGCCCGTGGACACTACAAGAGACCCAGTACTTC. It codes for CASSPWTLQETQYF. The full variable domain, with the rest looked up from reference TRBV7-2 and TRBJ2-5, is GAGVSQSPSNKVTEKGKDVELRCDPISGHTALYWYRQSLGQGLEFLIYFQGNSAPDKSGLPSDRFSAERTGGSVSTLTIQRTQQEDSAVYLCASSPWTLQETQYFGPGTRLLVL.

The rearrangement uses TRBV6-1 and TRBJ1-3; D is uncertain. Germline assignment: CDR1 MNHNS and CDR2 SASEGT. The CDR3 contains 15 residues. Deletions cut 1 base from V and 5 bases from J, with 12 bases between. CDR3 coding DNA: TGTGCCAGCAGTGAAGTACGGGGAGGGAGAAACACCATATATTTT. This translates into CASSEVRGGRNTIYF.

The chain uses TRBV6-1 and TRBJ1-4; D might be TRBD1 (5 bases). This CDR3 is built from 15 residues. Trimming took 2 bases from V and 4 from J, leaving 11 bases between them. The germline gives CDR1 MNHNS, CDR2 SASEGT. CDR3 amino acids: CASSEMRQLNEKLFF. Written as DNA, the CDR3 is TGTGCCAGCAGTGAAATGCGACAGCTTAATGAAAAACTGTTTTTT.

This chain connects TRBV9 to TRBJ1-1, with D possibly TRBD1 on 6 matching bases. V was trimmed by 4 bases and J by 10 bases, leaving 17 bases between them. The CDR3 covers 13 residues. The germline V gene has CDR1 SGDLS and CDR2 YYNGEE. The CDR3 sequence: CASSTGGGRGAFF. DNA for the CDR3: TGTGCCAGCAGCACCGGCGGGGGCAGGGGAGCTTTCTTT.

The chain uses TRBV5-1 and TRBJ2-7; D possibly corresponds to TRBD2 (5 bases). CDR1 is SGHRS and CDR2 is YFSETQ in the germline V gene. V shed 0 bases and J shed 1 base, with 8 bases lying between them. There are 14 residues in the CDR3. CDR3 protein: CASSLDPGSYEQYV. The CDR3 DNA is TGCGCCAGCAGCTTGGACCCGGGATCCTACGAGCAGTACGTC.

The chain carries TRBV5-1 and TRBJ2-3; 11 bases agree with TRBD2. After removal of 0 bases from V and 5 bases from J, the junction contained 8 bases not matched to a gene. CDR3 length: 17 amino acids. Germline lookup yields CDR1 SGHRS and CDR2 YFSETQ. CDR3 in amino acids: CASSLARDTSGRDTQYF. The CDR3 DNA is TGCGCCAGCAGCTTGGCTCGGGATACTAGCGGGAGAGATACGCAGTATTTT.

The table lists this clone with a count of one. This chain connects TRBV10-2 to TRBJ1-1, with 8 bases matching TRBD1. Germline loops: CDR1 WSHSY, CDR2 SAAADI. The CDR3 sequence is 14 residues long. The trim removed 4 bases at V and 7 bases at J, leaving 8 bases unmatched. The CDR3 spells CASSGPGGSGEAFF. CDR3 DNA: TGCGCCAGCAGTGGGCCAGGGGGCTCTGGTGAAGCTTTCTTT.

The chain is built from TRBV3-1 (or the pseudogene TRBV3-2) and TRBJ1-4; 8 bases are shared with TRBD1. Trimming removed 4 bases from V and 8 bases from J; junction bases left unmatched: 6. The CDR3 is made up of 14 amino acids. Germline V gives CDR1 LGHDT, CDR2 YNNKEL (reference sequence). Here the CDR3 reads CASSLDRVREKLFF. The DNA for the CDR3 is TGTGCCAGCAGCCTGGACAGGGTTAGGGAAAAACTGTTTTTT.

The chain couples TRBV19 to TRBJ2-7, with 9 bases lining up with TRBD1. Trimming removed 4 bases from V and 4 bases from J; junction bases left unmatched: 5. Germline V gene data show CDR1 as LNHDA and CDR2 as SQIVND (reference sequence). CDR3 size: 14 residues. The CDR3 loop reads CASSNRGPFYEQYF. In DNA, the CDR3 is TGTGCCAGTAGTAACAGGGGGCCCTTTTACGAGCAGTACTTC.

This rearrangement joins TRBV9 to TRBJ2-3; D call uncertain. Trimming pared 4 bases from V and 0 bases from J, leaving 12 bases between. CDR1 is SGDLS and CDR2 is YYNGEE in the germline V gene. The CDR3 sequence is 15 residues long. The CDR3 loop reads CASSRGASSTDTQYF. For the CDR3, the DNA is TGTGCCAGCAGCAGAGGAGCCTCTAGCACAGATACGCAGTATTTT.

V and J are TRBV25-1 and TRBJ1-2; 8 nucleotides align to TRBD1. This CDR3 is built from 13 residues. V shed 6 bases, J shed 4 bases, and the junction held 4 bases outside the gene matches. Germline V gene lookup returns CDR1 MGHDK and CDR2 SYGVNS. The CDR3 DNA follows: TGTGCCAGCAGGGCAACAGGGGGCTATGGCTACACCTTC. Encoded protein: CASRATGGYGYTF.

This chain uses TRBV7-9 with TRBJ1-2; TRBD1 is a possible D gene (6 bases). Germline V gene sequence: CDR1 SEHNR, CDR2 FQNEAQ (reference sequence). The length of the CDR3 is 13 residues. The ends were cut back, 2 bases at V and 6 bases at J, with 10 bases in the middle. CDR3: CASSLNREDGYTF. CDR3 bases: TGTGCCAGCAGCTTAAACAGGGAAGATGGCTACACCTTC.

The chain is built from TRBV7-2 and TRBJ2-7; 11 nucleotides match TRBD2. Germline trimming cut 5 bases from V and 5 bases from J; bases unmatched to any gene: 8. Per germline, CDR1 SGHTA and CDR2 FQGNSA. CDR3 length: 15 amino acids. The CDR3 DNA reads TGTGCCAGCAGCCCGAGACTAGCGGGGACGAACGAGCAGTACTTC. Amino acids: CASSPRLAGTNEQYF. The full variable domain, in which reference TRBV7-2 and TRBJ2-7 provide the parts outside the CDR3, is GAGVSQSPSNKVTEKGKDVELRCDPISGHTALYWYRQSLGQGLEFLIYFQGNSAPDKSGLPSDRFSAERTGGSVSTLTIQRTQQEDSAVYLCASSPRLAGTNEQYFGPGTRLTVT.

The rearrangement joins TRBV3-1 (or the pseudogene TRBV3-2) to TRBJ2-7, with TRBD1 identical over 10 bases. This CDR3 is 15 amino acids long. Unmatched junction bases numbered 6, after V lost 1 base and J lost 6 bases. In germline, CDR1 is LGHDT, CDR2 YNNKEL (reference sequence). CDR3 nucleotide sequence: TGTGCCAGCAGCCAAGCCGACAGGGGGCGCCCCGAGCAGTACTTC. Protein sequence: CASSQADRGRPEQYF.

The V call is TRBV19, the J call TRBJ2-5; 11 bases fit TRBD2. Germline V gene lookup returns CDR1 LNHDA and CDR2 SQIVND (reference sequence). This CDR3 is 13 amino acids long. Trimming cost V 4 bases and J 5 bases; bases outside gene matches: 0. The CDR3 bases are TGTGCCAGTAGTAGACTAGCGGGGGAGACCCAGTACTTC. It specifies CASSRLAGETQYF.

This clone appeared many times. The chain joins TRBV29-1 to TRBJ1-1; 8 bases match TRBD1. Germline V gene data show CDR1 as SQVTM and CDR2 as ANQGSEA. After removal of 4 bases from V and 0 bases from J, the junction contained 10 bases not matched to a gene. This CDR3 region has 16 residues. CDR3 sequence reads: CSVGSGQGALNTEAFF. The CDR3 DNA reads TGCAGCGTTGGGTCCGGGCAGGGGGCCCTGAACACTGAAGCTTTCTTT.

V usage is TRBV4-1 and J usage is TRBJ1-2; D uncertain. The CDR3 sequence is 14 residues long. Per germline, CDR1 MGHRA and CDR2 YSYEKL. Trimming removed 0 bases from V and 0 bases from J, with 5 bases in between. The CDR3 is CASSQDTANYGYTF. The DNA for the CDR3 is TGCGCCAGCAGCCAAGATACGGCTAACTATGGCTACACCTTC.

The chain carries TRBV28 and TRBJ2-3, with TRBD1 matching 7 bases. Germline-derived CDR1 and CDR2 are MDHEN and SYDVKM. The trim removed 4 bases at V and 5 bases at J, leaving 9 bases unmatched. The CDR3 is made up of 15 amino acids. The CDR3 coding sequence is TGTGCCAGCAGTTCGCGGACAGGTTGGGTAGATACGCAGTATTTT. It translates to CASSSRTGWVDTQYF.

The CDR3 DNA reads TGTGCCAGCAGCCAAGACTGGGTAGCGGCAAGGGGTAATGAGCAGTTCTTC. Translating it yields CASSQDWVAARGNEQFF. The V and J genes are TRBV3-1 (or the pseudogene TRBV3-2) and TRBJ2-1, with a tentative D call TRBD2 (6 bases). There are 17 residues in the CDR3. The V gene's germline CDR1 is LGHDT and CDR2 YNNKEL (reference sequence). The V end was cut by 0 bases, the J end by 7 bases, with 19 bases between.

Only a few counts were recorded for this clone. The rearrangement uses TRBV6-7 and TRBJ2-7, with a tentative D call TRBD1 (9 bases). TRBV6-7 qualifies as an ORF whose function is uncertain. The CDR3 runs to 17 residues. The V end was cut by 8 bases, the J end by 4 bases, with 27 bases between. The CDR3 reads CASSGGAIMDRGYEQYV. CDR3 coding DNA: TGTGCCAGCTCGGGGGGGGCAATAATGGACAGGGGATACGAGCAGTACGTC.

CDR3: CASSIPGQGLGNTIYF. The DNA of the CDR3 is TGTGCCAGTAGTATCCCGGGACAGGGATTAGGAAACACCATATATTTT. V is TRBV19 and J is TRBJ1-3, with TRBD1 identical over 9 bases. Losses at the gene ends were 3 bases for V and 4 bases for J; bases not matched to a gene: 7. The CDR3 totals 16 residues. Germline V gene data show CDR1 as LNHDA and CDR2 as SQIVND (reference sequence).

The chain employs TRBV6-4 and TRBJ2-3; TRBD2 might be the D (6 bases). Trimming pared 5 bases from V and 4 bases from J, leaving 13 bases between. CDR3 size: 14 residues. Germline V CDR1 and CDR2: MRHNA, SNTAGT. CDR3 nucleotide sequence: TGTGCCAGCAGTCGTGAAGCGGGTTCAGATACGCAGTATTTT. Its translation: CASSREAGSDTQYF.

V and J are TRBV7-3 and TRBJ2-3; TRBD1 matches at 9 bases. This CDR3 has 15 residues. Germline V CDR1 and CDR2: SGHTA, FQGTGA. With 4 bases clipped from V and 9 bases from J, the junction kept 11 bases outside the gene matches. The CDR3 loop reads CASSSQTAGTGTQYF. CDR3 coding DNA: TGTGCCAGCAGCTCACAGACGGCCGGGACAGGGACGCAGTATTTT.

This clone appeared a single time. V is TRBV11-2 and J is TRBJ2-1, with 12 bases aligning to TRBD2. The V gene end was trimmed by 9 bases and the J gene end by 9 bases; junction bases not matched to a gene: 6. The CDR3 loop spans 13 amino acids. CDR1 is SGHAT and CDR2 is FQNNGV in the germline V gene. Here the CDR3 DNA reads TGTGCCAGTAGGACTAGCGGGATATTTGAGCAGTTCTTC. The encoded protein is CASRTSGIFEQFF.

This clone was counted once. Other DNA variants within this sample encode the same CDR3. The chain carries TRBV2 and TRBJ2-3; no definite D call. CDR1 SNHLY and CDR2 FYNNEI come from the germline V gene. Trimming took 5 bases from V and 0 from J, leaving 3 bases between them. CDR3 length equals 12 residues. The CDR3 DNA follows: TGTGCCAGCAGTTCTAGCACAGATACGCAGTATTTT. As protein: CASSSSTDTQYF.

V gene TRBV24-1 combines with J gene TRBJ2-1, with 11 nucleotides matching TRBD1. The V segment lost 4 bases and the J segment 9 bases; nucleotides outside the gene matches: 7. Per germline, CDR1 KGHDR and CDR2 SFDVKD. CDR3 length: 15 residues. CDR3 in amino acids: CATSDPGTGGSEQFF. The CDR3 DNA follows: TGTGCCACCAGTGACCCCGGGACAGGGGGAAGTGAGCAGTTCTTC.